This T cell receptor (beta chain) derives from a study of brain T cells in children with intractable seizures (dated by TCRdb to about 2021). Study-level background: Resected brain tissue from about 50 pediatric epilepsy surgery cases was initially screened for immune gene transcripts with a NanoString immunology panel. Of the roughly 12 selected surgery cases, pre-surgery blood was also sequenced for eight, so four had brain tissue only. Findings and caveats that apply to the study as a whole: Viral specificity was inferred solely from CDR3 sequence similarity, and the HCMV serostatus of the patients was not known. Sequencing depth differed between pre- and post-surgery blood, so clones missing from the pre-surgery sample may reflect undersampling.

The immunoSEQ assay was used to generate TCR beta chain sequences from genomic DNA. Regarding the original processing steps: CDR3 sequences that did not begin with the conserved framework cysteine at position 104 were removed by hand. To get clonality, the normalized Shannon's Diversity Index was subtracted from one, giving values from 0 (maximal diversity) to 1 (oligoclonal). To check whether a given CDR3 had different frequencies in two samples, for example brain versus blood, chi-squared comparison-of-proportions tests were used. Public clonotypes were found by searching immuneACCESS, and the VDJdb browser was used to assess similarity to known antiviral clonotypes. In its TCRdb copy, this immuneACCESS table keeps in-frame sequences only and misses some clones. Where compared with another copy, unresolved V genes explain less than half of these, and the others have no known cause. That table furnishes V, J and clone size, whereas the DNA furnished D and trimming. The sample records around 340,000 clones, about 93% of which are singletons. The ten largest clones take up 5.7% of the sample.

CDR1 is given as SGHRS and CDR2 as YFSETQ, both from the germline V gene. The CDR3 has 16 amino acids, counting the end cysteine and phenylalanine. Only the CDR3 region is kept as DNA, spanning 48 bases read in frame from base 1. Germline trimming: 4 bases from V, 0 bases from J; junction bases outside gene matches: 3. As to this clone: Its specific antigen is unknown. Base qualities are not provided; no much larger clone lies one nucleotide away.

The time point tag for this specimen amounts to: blood from clinic visit 5 months post-surgery; TSC patient then seizure free. The surgery cases that showed the highest brain T cell transcript signatures were chosen for TCR beta chain sequencing of brain tissue, and of blood when it was available. Patients had been treated with at least one anti-epileptic drug before surgery. TCR-sequenced patients were children with drug-resistant epilepsy due to tuberous sclerosis complex, focal cortical dysplasia, Rasmussen encephalitis or hemimegalencephaly. The Monarch genomic DNA purification kit was used to extract bulk genomic DNA from unsorted brain tissue and whole blood.

Material: peripheral blood, obtained more than 4 months after surgery. The V and J segments used are TRBV5-1 and TRBJ2-3, with 12 bases aligning to TRBD2. The clonotype was recovered from a boy in the first two years of life with tuberous sclerosis and intractable seizures. The DNA reads TGCGCCAGCAGCCAAACTAGCGGGGGGAGCACAGATACGCAGTATTTT. Its translation reads: CASSQTSGGSTDTQYF.